Each of the 10 T cell receptor beta chains below was sequenced from the same sample in a study (dated by TCRdb to between 2014 and 2017). Library prep was done by 5' RACE. The instrument given in TCRdb is Illumina MiSeq. TCRdb took the public reads, trimmed them with fastp at Q25, ran MiXCR for clone calling and kept in-frame beta chains. Every distinct CDR3 protein forms one entry, paired with its most common genes and DNA. The sample profile shows around 8,300 distinct CDR3 sequences; about half of them were found once. The leading ten clones occupy around 3% of the sample. Cells that were CD4+CD25+CD127-/low were isolated as Tregs. Sequencing was performed on Tregs sorted from a lymph node. These receptors all come from a female donor with breast cancer.

This clonotype was detected once. The V gene is TRBV12-3 or TRBV12-4, the J gene TRBJ2-1; D could derive from TRBD1 or TRBD2 (5 bases each). This CDR3 has 14 amino acids. The V gene lost 3 bases and the J gene lost 1 base, with 7 bases spanning the gap. CDR3 loop: CASSFEGSYNEQFF. In nucleotides, the CDR3 is TGTGCCAGCAGTTTTGAGGGGTCCTACAATGAGCAGTTCTTC.

V and J are TRBV9 and TRBJ2-1, with 11 positions matching TRBD2. With V trimmed by 1 base and J by 3 bases, 3 bases remained unmatched. The CDR3 extends over 16 amino acids. CDR1 and CDR2 (germline): SGDLS, YYNGEE. CDR3 coding DNA: TGTGCCAGCAGCGTATACGGACTAGCGGGCTACAATGAGCAGTTCTTC. It encodes CASSVYGLAGYNEQFF. The variable domain in full, with the rest retrieved from reference TRBV9 and TRBJ2-1, is DSGVTQTPKHLITATGQRVTLRCSPRSGDLSVYWYQQSLDQGLQFLIQYYNGEERAKGNILERFSAQQFPDLHSELNLSSLELGDSALYFCASSVYGLAGYNEQFFGPGTRLTVL.

This clonotype occurred a few times. The chain combines TRBV9 with TRBJ2-7, with no clear D. Trimming pared 4 bases from V and 3 bases from J, leaving 11 bases between. Germline-derived CDR1 and CDR2 are SGDLS and YYNGEE. This CDR3 contains 13 residues. As DNA, the CDR3 is TGTGCCAGCAGCCCGAGAGGTGGCTACGAGCAGTACTTC. Protein product: CASSPRGGYEQYF.

This chain joins TRBV10-3 and TRBJ2-1, with TRBD2 identical over 11 bases. CDR3 length equals 14 residues. Germline V gene sequence: CDR1 ENHRY, CDR2 SYGVKD. V shed 4 bases and J 10 bases; nucleotides not matched to a gene: 6. The CDR3 loop is CAISVTSGSEEQFF. CDR3 DNA: TGTGCCATCAGTGTTACTAGCGGGAGTGAGGAGCAGTTCTTC.

Only a few counts were recorded for this clonotype. The V gene is TRBV27, the J gene TRBJ2-4; the match to TRBD2 covers 7 bases. The CDR3 is 13 amino acids. V lost 5 bases to trimming and J lost 9 bases; unmatched junction nucleotides: 7. The germline V gene encodes CDR1 MNHEY and CDR2 SMNVEV (reference sequence). This CDR3 reads CASSPGGGGIQYF. The DNA of the CDR3 is TGTGCCAGCAGTCCCGGTGGCGGGGGCATTCAGTACTTC.

This clonotype has just a few counts. The chain couples TRBV4-1 to TRBJ1-1; unclear D gene. Between the trimmed V and J ends, which lost 1 base and 0 bases, there was a span of 6 bases. The CDR3 covers 14 residues. Germline values: CDR1 MGHRA, CDR2 YSYEKL. CDR3 sequence reads: CASSQVLVNTEAFF. The CDR3 bases are TGCGCCAGCAGCCAAGTACTAGTGAACACTGAAGCTTTCTTT.

The rearrangement uses TRBV9 and TRBJ1-2; D not certain. V lost 4 bases and J 2 bases, leaving 12 bases between the germline ends. CDR3 length equals 14 residues. Germline V CDR1 and CDR2: SGDLS, YYNGEE. CDR3 nucleotide sequence: TGTGCCAGCAGCCCAGGAGACAAGAACTATGGCTACACCTTC. Translation gives CASSPGDKNYGYTF.

This chain uses TRBV5-1 with TRBJ1-1; D remains unclear. This CDR3 comprises 12 residues. Germline V gene lookup returns CDR1 SGHRS and CDR2 YFSETQ. V dropped 0 bases and J dropped 7 bases, with 7 bases sitting between them. The CDR3 bases are TGCGCCAGCAGCTTGGATCTGAATGAAGCTTTCTTT. Its translation is CASSLDLNEAFF.

This chain links TRBV7-9 with TRBJ2-5; 7 bases line up with TRBD1. CDR1 and CDR2 from the germline V gene are SEHNR and FQNEAQ (reference sequence). CDR3 length equals 16 residues. The V segment lost 5 bases and the J segment 2 bases; nucleotides outside the gene matches: 11. CDR3 in DNA: TGTGCCAGCAGCCGCTCGACAGGGAACATACAAGAGACCCAGTACTTC. Protein: CASSRSTGNIQETQYF.

The chain combines TRBV4-1 with TRBJ2-1; the D gene could be TRBD1 or TRBD2 (5 bases each). Per germline, CDR1 MGHRA and CDR2 YSYEKL. V dropped 4 bases and J dropped 2 bases, with 15 bases sitting between them. The CDR3 covers 16 residues. CDR3 nucleotide sequence: TGCGCCAGCAGCCCTGACACCGGGACGACCTACAATGAGCAGTTCTTC. Amino acids: CASSPDTGTTYNEQFF.